Shown below are 17 T cell receptor beta chains from a single sample sequenced in a study of PD-1 blockade in classical Hodgkin lymphoma. Some clones are missing from TCRdb's copy, which holds only in-frame ones; the method was immunoSEQ multiplex PCR. This sample carries roughly 51,000 clones, around 74% of them seen once, and the ten largest clones take around 12%. Time point: cycle 4 day 1 (C4D1), after 6 weeks of nivolumab. In every patient, relapse followed autologous stem cell transplantation, while exposure to brentuximab vedotin differed. Sequencing used peripheral blood mononuclear cells (PBMCs), obtained before the fourth cycle of nivolumab. The receptors derive from a human donor with classical Hodgkin lymphoma.

This clone has only a few counts. The chain uses TRBV10-3 and TRBJ2-2; 11 nucleotides align to TRBD2. The CDR3 is 14 residues long. Germline V CDR1 and CDR2: ENHRY, SYGVKD. J was trimmed by 2 bases and V by 10 bases; bases with no gene match: 3. This CDR3 reads CATGTSGNTGELFF. The CDR3 bases are TGTGCCACCGGGACTAGCGGAAACACCGGGGAGCTGTTTTTT.

The V and J genes are TRBV15 and TRBJ2-3; the D call may be TRBD1 or TRBD2 (5 bases each). Germline V lookup: CDR1 LNHNV, CDR2 YYDKDF (reference sequence). The CDR3 covers 16 residues. The germline V and J ends were trimmed by 0 bases and 1 base, with 11 bases remaining between them. The CDR3 DNA follows: TGTGCCACCAGCAGAGAGGGGGTTCGGGGCACAGATACGCAGTATTTT. This codes for CATSREGVRGTDTQYF.

The V and J genes are TRBV28 and TRBJ1-3; 10 positions match TRBD1. The CDR3 is 18 residues long. Unmatched junction bases numbered 16, after V lost 5 bases and J lost 6 bases. Germline V gene data show CDR1 as MDHEN and CDR2 as SYDVKM. CDR3 sequence reads: CASSPGDRGRGMENTIYF. CDR3 DNA sequence: TGTGCCAGCAGTCCCGGGGACAGGGGCAGGGGTATGGAAAACACCATATATTTT.

The chain joins TRBV6-5 to TRBJ2-7, with D tentatively TRBD1 (7 bases). V was clipped by 0 bases and J by 4 bases, with 13 bases between them. The CDR3 length is 15 residues. Germline assignment: CDR1 MNHEY and CDR2 SVGAGI. The CDR3 spells CASSYSEGASYEQYF. Written as DNA, the CDR3 is TGTGCCAGCAGTTACTCGGAGGGGGCGTCATACGAGCAGTACTTC.

The rearrangement links TRBV5-4 to TRBJ2-7; TRBD1 aligns across 7 bases. The germline gives CDR1 SGHNT, CDR2 YYREEE (reference sequence). V was pared by 3 bases and J by 1 base, with 10 bases of the junction left unmatched. The CDR3 contains 16 residues. CDR3 sequence (DNA): TGTGCCAGCAGCTCCTCCCTGACAGGGTCGTCCTACGAGCAGTACTTC. It specifies CASSSSLTGSSYEQYF.

V usage is TRBV27 and J usage is TRBJ2-1; TRBD2 agrees at 13 bases. There are 14 residues in the CDR3. After removal of 7 bases from V and 9 bases from J, the junction contained 6 bases not matched to a gene. Germline CDR1 reads MNHEY; CDR2 reads SMNVEV (reference sequence). Here the CDR3 reads CASTGLAGAGEQFF. As DNA, the CDR3 is TGTGCCAGCACCGGACTAGCGGGGGCGGGTGAGCAGTTCTTC.

J is TRBJ2-7 and V is TRBV2, with D unclear. V shed 4 bases and J shed 3 bases, with 10 bases lying between them. This CDR3 comprises 13 residues. CDR1 and CDR2 from the germline V gene are SNHLY and FYNNEI. As DNA, the CDR3 is TGTGCCAGCAGTGCGGTAATTCTCTACGAGCAGTACTTC. Encoded protein: CASSAVILYEQYF.

This clone has only a few counts. The CDR3 DNA reads as TGTGCCAGCAGTGCCCGACAGGGTCCATCCACAGATACGCAGTATTTT. It codes for CASSARQGPSTDTQYF. V is TRBV6-1 and J is TRBJ2-3; 7 positions match TRBD1. Germline V CDR1 and CDR2: MNHNS, SASEGT. This CDR3 spans 16 amino acids. Germline trimming cut 4 bases from V and 2 bases from J; bases unmatched to any gene: 9.

The chain joins TRBV11-2 to TRBJ1-5; D may be TRBD1 (5 bases). The germline gives CDR1 SGHAT, CDR2 FQNNGV. The CDR3 consists of 13 residues. Deletions cut 2 bases from V and 9 bases from J, with 11 bases between. CDR3 amino acids: CASSLNGAGPQHF. The CDR3, as DNA: TGTGCCAGCAGCTTAAATGGGGCTGGGCCCCAGCATTTT.

The V call is TRBV4-1, the J call TRBJ2-1; D not resolved. CDR1 MGHRA and CDR2 YSYEKL come from the germline V gene. The CDR3 consists of 14 residues. The V gene lost 1 base and the J gene lost 7 bases, with 11 bases spanning the gap. The DNA of the CDR3 is TGCGCCAGCAGCCAAGGTCGGAAAGGGAATGAGCAGTTCTTC. Amino acids: CASSQGRKGNEQFF.

The chain carries TRBV5-1 and TRBJ2-6; the D is unclear. Germline values: CDR1 SGHRS, CDR2 YFSETQ. The V gene lost 1 base and the J gene lost 0 bases, with 11 bases spanning the gap. There are 17 residues in the CDR3. CDR3 residues: CASSLMASNSGANVLTF. As DNA, the CDR3 is TGCGCCAGCAGCTTGATGGCCAGTAACTCTGGGGCCAACGTCCTGACTTTC. Variable domain in full (rest from reference TRBV5-1 and TRBJ2-6): KAGVTQTPRYLIKTRGQQVTLSCSPISGHRSVSWYQQTPGQGLQFLFEYFSETQRNKGNFPGRFSGRQFSNSRSEMNVSTLELGDSALYLCASSLMASNSGANVLTFGAGSRLTVL.

CDR3 sequence (DNA): TGTGCCAGCAGTATCAACAGGGGACTAGCGGGAGTCGCCCAGTACTTC. It translates to CASSINRGLAGVAQYF. The chain uses TRBV27 and TRBJ2-5; 14 positions match TRBD2. Trimming removed 5 bases from V and 9 bases from J; junction bases left unmatched: 11. Germline V CDR1 and CDR2: MNHEY, SMNVEV (reference sequence). This CDR3 is 16 amino acids long.

This chain links TRBV7-2 with TRBJ2-5; D not certain. The CDR3 runs 13 residues. The V end lost 4 bases, the J end lost 3 bases, and 9 bases lay between the germline ends. The germline gives CDR1 SGHTA, CDR2 FQGNSA. CDR3 DNA: TGTGCCAGCAGCTATCCAAATGAAGAGACCCAGTACTTC. As protein: CASSYPNEETQYF. Looking up the rest from reference TRBV7-2 and TRBJ2-5 gives the full variable domain: GAGVSQSPSNKVTEKGKDVELRCDPISGHTALYWYRQSLGQGLEFLIYFQGNSAPDKSGLPSDRFSAERTGGSVSTLTIQRTQQEDSAVYLCASSYPNEETQYFGPGTRLLVL.

The sample holds a few counts of this clone. The CDR3 DNA is TGTGCCAGCAGGGGACAGGGAATCTATGGCTACACCTTC. Its protein product is CASRGQGIYGYTF. The chain is built from TRBV6-6 and TRBJ1-2, with 9 bases matching TRBD1. The CDR3 totals 13 residues. Trimming at V came to 6 bases and at J to 4 bases, leaving 3 bases not matched to a gene. Germline CDR1 is MNHNY and CDR2 is SVGAGI (reference sequence).

The chain uses TRBV7-3 and TRBJ1-1; D is ambiguous. This CDR3 has 13 amino acids. V was trimmed by 8 bases and J by 2 bases, leaving 12 bases between them. Germline V gene lookup returns CDR1 SGHTA and CDR2 FQGTGA. The CDR3 coding sequence is TGTGCCAGCTCGGCCAGCCTCAACACTGAAGCTTTCTTT. Translated, it gives CASSASLNTEAFF. Drawing the rest from reference TRBV7-3 and TRBJ1-1, the complete variable domain is GAGVSQTPSNKVTEKGKYVELRCDPISGHTALYWYRQSLGQGPEFLIYFQGTGAADDSGLPNDRFFAVRPEGSVSTLKIQRTERGDSAVYLCASSASLNTEAFFGQGTRLTVV.

J is TRBJ1-2 and V is TRBV5-1; D unclear. The V end lost 5 bases, the J end lost 0 bases, and 8 bases lay between the germline ends. The CDR3 consists of 13 residues. Germline-derived CDR1 and CDR2 are SGHRS and YFSETQ. The CDR3 nucleotides are TGCGCCAGCAGTTTGACACCTAACTATGGCTACACCTTC. Encoded protein: CASSLTPNYGYTF.

This clone was picked up one time. Other DNA sequences in this specimen translate into the identical CDR3. This chain uses TRBV9 with TRBJ2-1; the D gene is possibly TRBD2 (6 bases). V dropped 0 bases and J dropped 5 bases, with 9 bases sitting between them. The CDR3 is made up of 14 amino acids. From germline, CDR1 is SGDLS and CDR2 YYNGEE. This CDR3 is CASSVGTTNNEQFF. The CDR3 nucleotides read TGTGCCAGCAGCGTAGGGACTACCAACAATGAGCAGTTCTTC.